These T cell receptor beta chains were read from a single sample in a study of CD4 T cells in relation to SARS-CoV-2 and coronaviruses. Only in-frame clones appear in the TCRdb table, and some are missing; sequencing was by immunoSEQ multiplex PCR. The sample records approximately 70,000 clones, about 92% being singletons. The sample consisted of naive CD4+ T cells from PBMCs. These receptor sequences come from a human donor in good health. The CDR3 runs from the conserved cysteine through the conserved F or W. The D gene is left open where the match is weak. The listing skips clone size in some rows; elsewhere it reads once, few, many or a size class.

clone size: .
J gene: TRBJ2-5
D gene: .
V gene: TRBV6-2/TRBV6-3
CDR3 protein: CASSYSPVYQETQYF
CDR3 DNA: TGTGCCAGCAGTTACTCACCCGTGTACCAAGAGACCCAGTACTTC

clone size: .
J gene: TRBJ2-3
D gene: .
V gene: TRBV7-2
CDR3 protein: CASSLGGSADTQYF
CDR3 DNA: TGTGCCAGCAGCTTAGGAGGCAGCGCAGATACGCAGTATTTT

clone size: .
J gene: TRBJ2-7
D gene: .
V gene: TRBV19
CDR3 protein: CASSQVANRNWYEQYF
CDR3 DNA: TGTGCCAGTAGTCAGGTCGCAAACAGAAACTGGTACGAGCAGTACTTC

clone size: .
J gene: TRBJ2-1
D gene: .
V gene: TRBV19
CDR3 protein: CASSITRQNNEQFF
CDR3 DNA: TGTGCCAGTAGTATAACCCGACAAAACAATGAGCAGTTCTTC

clone size: .
J gene: TRBJ2-7
D gene: TRBD1
V gene: TRBV5-1
CDR3 protein: CASNPGTAYEQYF
CDR3 DNA: TGCGCCAGCAACCCCGGGACAGCCTACGAGCAGTACTTC

clone size: once
J gene: TRBJ1-4
D gene: .
V gene: TRBV30
CDR3 protein: CAWRGPGEKLFF
CDR3 DNA: TGTGCCTGGAGGGGGCCTGGGGAAAAACTGTTTTTT

clone size: .
J gene: TRBJ1-5
D gene: .
V gene: TRBV28
CDR3 protein: CASGPLARQPQHF
CDR3 DNA: TGTGCCAGCGGTCCCTTGGCGCGGCAGCCCCAGCATTTT

clone size: .
J gene: TRBJ2-3
D gene: .
V gene: TRBV29-1
CDR3 protein: CSERRDSTDTQYF
CDR3 DNA: TGCAGCGAGAGAAGGGACAGCACAGATACGCAGTATTTT

clone size: .
J gene: TRBJ1-1
D gene: TRBD1
V gene: TRBV14
CDR3 protein: CASSQGPRDSENTEAFF
CDR3 DNA: TGTGCCAGCAGCCAAGGCCCTCGGGACAGCGAGAACACTGAAGCTTTCTTT

clone size: .
J gene: TRBJ2-1
D gene: TRBD2
V gene: TRBV7-3
CDR3 protein: CASSTGLADNEQFF
CDR3 DNA: TGTGCCAGCAGCACAGGACTAGCGGACAATGAGCAGTTCTTC

clone size: few
J gene: TRBJ1-1
D gene: .
V gene: TRBV3-1/TRBV3-2
CDR3 protein: CASSQARKNTEAFF
CDR3 DNA: TGTGCCAGCAGCCAAGCCCGTAAGAACACTGAAGCTTTCTTT

clone size: .
J gene: TRBJ2-5
D gene: .
V gene: TRBV19
CDR3 protein: CASSIGQTQYF
CDR3 DNA: TGTGCCAGTAGTATCGGGCAGACCCAGTACTTC

clone size: .
J gene: TRBJ2-7
D gene: .
V gene: TRBV28
CDR3 protein: CASSPPSLTGRYEQYF
CDR3 DNA: TGTGCCAGCAGTCCCCCGTCTCTTACCGGACGCTACGAGCAGTACTTC

clone size: few
J gene: TRBJ2-2
D gene: .
V gene: TRBV5-8
CDR3 protein: CASSLTPERTGELFF
CDR3 DNA: TGTGCCAGCAGCTTGACCCCGGAAAGGACCGGGGAGCTGTTTTTT

clone size: .
J gene: TRBJ1-6
D gene: TRBD1
V gene: TRBV7-2
CDR3 protein: CASSPAAGQGDSPLHF
CDR3 DNA: TGTGCCAGCAGCCCTGCGGCGGGACAGGGCGATTCACCCCTCCACTTT

clone size: .
J gene: TRBJ1-2
D gene: .
V gene: TRBV2
CDR3 protein: CASSETPEDNYGYTF
CDR3 DNA: TGTGCCAGCAGTGAAACACCCGAGGATAACTATGGCTACACCTTC

clone size: few
J gene: TRBJ1-6
D gene: .
V gene: TRBV7-3
CDR3 protein: CASSLNLGNNSPLHF
CDR3 DNA: TGTGCCAGCAGCTTAAATTTGGGAAATAATTCACCCCTCCACTTT

clone size: .
J gene: TRBJ1-2
D gene: .
V gene: TRBV2
CDR3 protein: CASQREAAYGYTF
CDR3 DNA: TGTGCCTCCCAACGGGAGGCCGCCTATGGCTACACCTTC

clone size: .
J gene: TRBJ1-4
D gene: .
V gene: TRBV3-1/TRBV3-2
CDR3 protein: CASRGTGSEKLFF
CDR3 DNA: TGTGCCAGCAGAGGTACAGGTTCTGAAAAACTGTTTTTT

clone size: .
J gene: TRBJ2-1
D gene: TRBD2
V gene: TRBV30
CDR3 protein: CAWTLAGGYNEQFF
CDR3 DNA: TGTGCCTGGACCCTAGCGGGGGGATACAATGAGCAGTTCTTC

clone size: .
J gene: TRBJ2-1
D gene: TRBD1
V gene: TRBV7-3
CDR3 protein: CASSSDRASNEQFF
CDR3 DNA: TGTGCCAGCAGCTCCGACAGGGCGAGCAATGAGCAGTTCTTC

clone size: once
J gene: TRBJ1-1
D gene: TRBD1
V gene: TRBV9
CDR3 protein: CASSPAGQGFGSTEAFF
CDR3 DNA: TGTGCCAGCAGCCCGGCGGGACAGGGCTTCGGTAGCACTGAAGCTTTCTTT

clone size: .
J gene: TRBJ2-3
D gene: TRBD2
V gene: TRBV24-1
CDR3 protein: CATSSGTSGGGFSTSTDTQYF
CDR3 DNA: TGTGCCACCAGCTCCGGGACTAGCGGGGGGGGCTTCTCCACTAGCACAGATACGCAGTATTTT

clone size: once
J gene: TRBJ2-4
D gene: .
V gene: TRBV6-5
CDR3 protein: CASQGGGAKNIQYF
CDR3 DNA: TGTGCCAGTCAGGGAGGAGGAGCCAAAAACATTCAGTACTTC

clone size: .
J gene: TRBJ1-1
D gene: .
V gene: TRBV29-1
CDR3 protein: CSVEPGKRGYTEAFF
CDR3 DNA: TGCAGCGTTGAACCAGGGAAGAGGGGGTACACTGAAGCTTTCTTT

clone size: .
J gene: TRBJ2-7
D gene: .
V gene: TRBV3-1/TRBV3-2
CDR3 protein: CASSQDLEYEQYF
CDR3 DNA: TGTGCCAGCAGCCAAGATTTAGAATACGAGCAGTACTTC

clone size: .
J gene: TRBJ1-6
D gene: TRBD1
V gene: TRBV5-1
CDR3 protein: CASRPTGIVSPLHF
CDR3 DNA: TGCGCCAGCAGACCGACAGGGATTGTTTCACCCCTCCACTTT

clone size: .
J gene: TRBJ2-7
D gene: TRBD2
V gene: TRBV11-2
CDR3 protein: CATTGGFLDEQYF
CDR3 DNA: TGTGCCACTACGGGAGGATTTTTGGACGAGCAGTACTTC

clone size: .
J gene: TRBJ2-5
D gene: .
V gene: TRBV5-4
CDR3 protein: CASSQTGRKTQYF
CDR3 DNA: TGTGCCAGCAGCCAGACAGGGAGGAAGACCCAGTACTTC

clone size: .
J gene: TRBJ2-1
D gene: TRBD2
V gene: TRBV2
CDR3 protein: CASTPTSGTYNEQFF
CDR3 DNA: TGTGCCAGCACCCCAACTAGCGGTACCTACAATGAGCAGTTCTTC

clone size: .
J gene: TRBJ2-7
D gene: TRBD2
V gene: TRBV28
CDR3 protein: CASITSGSSYEQYF
CDR3 DNA: TGTGCCAGCATAACTAGCGGGTCCTCCTACGAGCAGTACTTC

clone size: .
J gene: TRBJ1-4
D gene: .
V gene: TRBV5-1
CDR3 protein: CASSSRGDDEKLFF
CDR3 DNA: TGCGCCAGCAGCTCCCGAGGAGACGATGAAAAACTGTTTTTT

clone size: .
J gene: TRBJ2-7
D gene: .
V gene: TRBV5-1
CDR3 protein: CASSLAGRYSYEQYF
CDR3 DNA: TGCGCCAGCAGCTTGGCAGGCAGGTATTCCTACGAGCAGTACTTC

clone size: .
J gene: TRBJ2-1
D gene: .
V gene: TRBV5-1
CDR3 protein: CASSLTQGLNEQFF
CDR3 DNA: TGCGCCAGCAGCCTGACGCAGGGTCTCAATGAGCAGTTCTTC

clone size: few
J gene: TRBJ2-7
D gene: .
V gene: TRBV7-9
CDR3 protein: CASSQAAAHYEQYF
CDR3 DNA: TGTGCCAGCAGCCAGGCGGCCGCTCACTACGAGCAGTACTTC

clone size: .
J gene: TRBJ2-7
D gene: .
V gene: TRBV10-3
CDR3 protein: CAISEKAGADYEQYF
CDR3 DNA: TGTGCCATCAGTGAAAAGGCAGGGGCGGACTACGAGCAGTACTTC

clone size: .
J gene: TRBJ1-1
D gene: .
V gene: TRBV4-1
CDR3 protein: CASSQGNTMNTEAFF
CDR3 DNA: TGCGCCAGCAGCCAAGGTAACACTATGAACACTGAAGCTTTCTTT

clone size: .
J gene: TRBJ2-7
D gene: .
V gene: TRBV7-9
CDR3 protein: CASSLRSPEQYF
CDR3 DNA: TGTGCCAGCAGCTTACGGTCTCCGGAGCAGTACTTC

clone size: .
J gene: TRBJ2-1
D gene: .
V gene: TRBV25-1
CDR3 protein: CASRRQYNEQFF
CDR3 DNA: TGTGCCAGCCGAAGACAGTACAATGAGCAGTTCTTC

clone size: .
J gene: TRBJ1-1
D gene: .
V gene: TRBV11-2
CDR3 protein: CASSLEENTEAFF
CDR3 DNA: TGTGCCAGCAGCTTAGAGGAGAACACTGAAGCTTTCTTT

clone size: .
J gene: TRBJ2-7
D gene: TRBD1
V gene: TRBV5-1
CDR3 protein: CASSLAGMGQQYEQYF
CDR3 DNA: TGCGCCAGCAGCTTGGCGGGGATGGGACAGCAATACGAGCAGTACTTC

clone size: .
J gene: TRBJ2-7
D gene: TRBD1
V gene: TRBV28
CDR3 protein: CASSPPGQGASYEQYF
CDR3 DNA: TGTGCCAGCAGTCCTCCGGGACAGGGGGCTTCCTACGAGCAGTACTTC

clone size: .
J gene: TRBJ2-7
D gene: .
V gene: TRBV28
CDR3 protein: CASTPSGHKYEQYF
CDR3 DNA: TGTGCCAGCACCCCCTCGGGTCACAAGTACGAGCAGTACTTC

clone size: .
J gene: TRBJ1-2
D gene: .
V gene: TRBV11-2
CDR3 protein: CASSLGTTNYGYTF
CDR3 DNA: TGTGCCAGCAGCTTAGGTACTACAAACTATGGCTACACCTTC

clone size: .
J gene: TRBJ1-4
D gene: .
V gene: TRBV28
CDR3 protein: CASSLRLSPNEKLFF
CDR3 DNA: TGTGCCAGCAGTTTGCGGTTGAGTCCAAATGAAAAACTGTTTTTT